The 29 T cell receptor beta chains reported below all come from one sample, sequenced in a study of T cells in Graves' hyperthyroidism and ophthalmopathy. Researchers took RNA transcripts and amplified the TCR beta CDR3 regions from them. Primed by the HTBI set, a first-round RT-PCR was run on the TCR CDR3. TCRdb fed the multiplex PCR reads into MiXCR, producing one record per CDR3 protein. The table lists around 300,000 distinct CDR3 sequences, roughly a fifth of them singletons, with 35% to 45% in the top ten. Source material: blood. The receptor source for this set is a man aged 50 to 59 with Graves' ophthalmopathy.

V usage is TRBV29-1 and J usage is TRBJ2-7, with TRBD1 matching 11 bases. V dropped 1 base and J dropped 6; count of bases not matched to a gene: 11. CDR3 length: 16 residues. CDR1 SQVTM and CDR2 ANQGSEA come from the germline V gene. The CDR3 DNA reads TGCAGCGTTGAAGCCGGGACAGGGGGTCCCTCCCGCGAGCAGTACTTC. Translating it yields CSVEAGTGGPSREQYF.

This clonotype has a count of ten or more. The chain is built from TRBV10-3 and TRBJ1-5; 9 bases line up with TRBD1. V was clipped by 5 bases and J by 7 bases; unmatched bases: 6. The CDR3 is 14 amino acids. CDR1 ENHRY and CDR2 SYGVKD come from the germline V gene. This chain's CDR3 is CAISRTGVGQPQHF. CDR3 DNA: TGTGCCATCAGTCGGACAGGGGTTGGGCAGCCCCAGCATTTT.

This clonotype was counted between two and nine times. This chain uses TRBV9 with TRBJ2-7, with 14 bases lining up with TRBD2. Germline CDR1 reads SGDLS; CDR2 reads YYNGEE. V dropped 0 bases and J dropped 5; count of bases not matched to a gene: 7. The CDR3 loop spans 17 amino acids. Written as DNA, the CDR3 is TGTGCCAGCAGCGTAGAAGGGACTAGCGGGAGTATCGACGAGCAGTACTTC. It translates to CASSVEGTSGSIDEQYF.

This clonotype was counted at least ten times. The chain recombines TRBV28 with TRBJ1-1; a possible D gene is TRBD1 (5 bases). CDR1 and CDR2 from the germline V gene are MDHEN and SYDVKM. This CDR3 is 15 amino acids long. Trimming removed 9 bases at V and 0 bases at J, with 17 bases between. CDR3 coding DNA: TGTGCCAGTATTGCCCCCCGGGGGATGAACACTGAAGCTTTCTTT. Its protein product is CASIAPRGMNTEAFF.

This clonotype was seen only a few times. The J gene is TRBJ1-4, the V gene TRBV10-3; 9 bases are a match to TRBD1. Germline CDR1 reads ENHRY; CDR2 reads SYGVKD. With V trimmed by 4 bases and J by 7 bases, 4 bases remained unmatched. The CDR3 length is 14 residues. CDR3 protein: CAISAGTGSEKLFF. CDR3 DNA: TGTGCCATCAGTGCCGGGACAGGGAGTGAAAAACTGTTTTTT.

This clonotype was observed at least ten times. The CDR3 region is CSARDPSAGDQETQYF. DNA of the CDR3: TGCAGTGCTAGAGACCCCTCGGCGGGAGACCAAGAGACCCAGTACTTC. The gene calls are TRBV20-1 and TRBJ2-5; 7 bases align to TRBD2. With V trimmed by 0 bases and J by 0 bases, 7 bases remained unmatched. CDR1 and CDR2 (germline): DFQATT, SNEGSKA (reference sequence). The CDR3 covers 16 residues.

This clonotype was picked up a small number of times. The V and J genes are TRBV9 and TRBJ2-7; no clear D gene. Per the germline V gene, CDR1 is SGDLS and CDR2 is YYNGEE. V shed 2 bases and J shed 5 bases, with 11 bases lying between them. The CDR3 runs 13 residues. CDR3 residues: CASSVSLGHEQYF. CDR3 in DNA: TGTGCCAGCAGCGTTAGCCTCGGCCACGAGCAGTACTTC.

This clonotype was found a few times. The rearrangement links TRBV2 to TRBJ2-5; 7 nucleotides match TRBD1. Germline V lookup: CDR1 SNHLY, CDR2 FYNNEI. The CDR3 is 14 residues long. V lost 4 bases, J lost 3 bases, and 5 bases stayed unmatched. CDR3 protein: CASSGGQRKETQYF. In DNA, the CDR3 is TGTGCCAGCAGTGGGGGACAGAGAAAAGAGACCCAGTACTTC. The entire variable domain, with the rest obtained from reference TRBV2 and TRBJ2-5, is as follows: EPEVTQTPSHQVTQMGQEVILRCVPISNHLYFYWYRQILGQKVEFLVSFYNNEISEKSEIFDDQFSVERPDGSNFTLKIRSTKLEDSAMYFCASSGGQRKETQYFGPGTRLLVL.

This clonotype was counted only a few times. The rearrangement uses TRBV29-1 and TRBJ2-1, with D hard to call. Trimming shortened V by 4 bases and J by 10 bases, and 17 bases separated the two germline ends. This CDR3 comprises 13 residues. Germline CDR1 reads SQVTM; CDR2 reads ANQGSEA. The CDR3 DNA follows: TGCAGCGTTGCCCCCCACCCTCGGGTGGAGCAGTTCTTC. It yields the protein CSVAPHPRVEQFF.

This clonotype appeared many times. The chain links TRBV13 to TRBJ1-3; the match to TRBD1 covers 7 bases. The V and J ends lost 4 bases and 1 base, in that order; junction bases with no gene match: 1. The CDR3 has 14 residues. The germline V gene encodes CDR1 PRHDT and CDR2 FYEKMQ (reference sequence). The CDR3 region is CASSWTGSGNTIYF. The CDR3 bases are TGTGCCAGCAGCTGGACAGGATCTGGAAACACCATATATTTT.

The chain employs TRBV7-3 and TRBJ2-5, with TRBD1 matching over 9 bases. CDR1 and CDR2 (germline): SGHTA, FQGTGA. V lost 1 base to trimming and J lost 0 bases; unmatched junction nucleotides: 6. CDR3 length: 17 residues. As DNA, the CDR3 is TGTGCCAGCAGCTTAAACCCTGGGACAGGGAACCAAGAGACCCAGTACTTC. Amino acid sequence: CASSLNPGTGNQETQYF.

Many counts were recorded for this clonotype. The chain's CDR3 is CASNPGEGYTF. CDR3 coding DNA: TGTGCCAGCAATCCCGGGGAGGGCTACACCTTC. The rearrangement uses TRBV28 and TRBJ1-2; unclear D gene. V lost 7 bases and J lost 8, with 11 bases in between. CDR1 is MDHEN, CDR2 SYDVKM, per germline. The CDR3 is 11 amino acids.

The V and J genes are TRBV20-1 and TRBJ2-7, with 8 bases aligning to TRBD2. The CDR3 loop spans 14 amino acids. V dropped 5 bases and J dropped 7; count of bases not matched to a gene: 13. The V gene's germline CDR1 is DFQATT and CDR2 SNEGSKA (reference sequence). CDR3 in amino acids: CSAHPTGGPWEQYF. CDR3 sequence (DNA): TGCAGTGCTCATCCCACGGGAGGGCCATGGGAGCAGTACTTC.

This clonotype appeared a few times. DNA for the CDR3: TGTGCCAGCAGCCCGGGACAGGGGGTGGGTGAAGCTTTCTTT. The encoded protein is CASSPGQGVGEAFF. The chain links TRBV7-8 to TRBJ1-1; 11 bases agree with TRBD1. CDR3 length equals 14 residues. Losses at the gene ends were 5 bases for V and 7 bases for J; bases not matched to a gene: 6. From germline, CDR1 is SGHVS and CDR2 FQNEAQ.

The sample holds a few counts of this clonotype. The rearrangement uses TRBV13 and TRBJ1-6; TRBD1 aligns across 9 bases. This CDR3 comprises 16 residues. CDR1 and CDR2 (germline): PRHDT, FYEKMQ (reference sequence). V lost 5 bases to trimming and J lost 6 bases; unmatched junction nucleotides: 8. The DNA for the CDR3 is TGTGCCAGCAGCACCCAACAGGGGGCGAGTAATTCACCCCTCCACTTT. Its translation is CASSTQQGASNSPLHF.

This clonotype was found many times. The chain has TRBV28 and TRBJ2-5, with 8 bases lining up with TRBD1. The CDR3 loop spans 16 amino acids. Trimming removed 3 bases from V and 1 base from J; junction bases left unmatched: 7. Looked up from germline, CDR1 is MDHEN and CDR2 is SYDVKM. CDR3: CASSFPMTGVQETQYF. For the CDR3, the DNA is TGTGCCAGCAGTTTCCCGATGACAGGGGTCCAAGAGACCCAGTACTTC.

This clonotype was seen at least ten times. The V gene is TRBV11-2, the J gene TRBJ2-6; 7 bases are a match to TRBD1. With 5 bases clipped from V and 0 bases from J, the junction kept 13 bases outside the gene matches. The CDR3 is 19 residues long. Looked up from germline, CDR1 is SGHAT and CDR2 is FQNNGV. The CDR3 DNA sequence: TGTGCCAGCAGCCCTCTCAGGGGGACCTCCCGCTCTGGGGCCAACGTCCTGACTTTC. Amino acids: CASSPLRGTSRSGANVLTF.

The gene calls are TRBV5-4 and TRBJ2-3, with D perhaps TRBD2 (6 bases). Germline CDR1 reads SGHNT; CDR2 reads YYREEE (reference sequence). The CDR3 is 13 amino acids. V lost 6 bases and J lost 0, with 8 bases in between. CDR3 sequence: CASKGTSTDTQYF. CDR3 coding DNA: TGTGCCAGCAAGGGGACTAGCACAGATACGCAGTATTTT.

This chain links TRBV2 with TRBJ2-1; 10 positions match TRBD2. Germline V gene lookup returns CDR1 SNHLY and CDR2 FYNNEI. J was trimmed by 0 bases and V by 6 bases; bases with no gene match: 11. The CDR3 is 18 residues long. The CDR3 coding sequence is TGTGCCAGCAGGCGCAGAGCGGGGGGGCGGAGCTCCTACAATGAGCAGTTCTTC. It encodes CASRRRAGGRSSYNEQFF.

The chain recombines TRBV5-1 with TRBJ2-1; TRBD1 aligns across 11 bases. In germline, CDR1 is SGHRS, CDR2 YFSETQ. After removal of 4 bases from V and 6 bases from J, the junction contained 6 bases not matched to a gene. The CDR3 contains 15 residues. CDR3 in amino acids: CASSRIGTGGNEQFF. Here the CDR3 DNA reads TGCGCCAGCAGCCGGATCGGGACAGGGGGCAATGAGCAGTTCTTC. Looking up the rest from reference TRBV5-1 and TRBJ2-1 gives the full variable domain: KAGVTQTPRYLIKTRGQQVTLSCSPISGHRSVSWYQQTPGQGLQFLFEYFSETQRNKGNFPGRFSGRQFSNSRSEMNVSTLELGDSALYLCASSRIGTGGNEQFFGPGTRLTVL.

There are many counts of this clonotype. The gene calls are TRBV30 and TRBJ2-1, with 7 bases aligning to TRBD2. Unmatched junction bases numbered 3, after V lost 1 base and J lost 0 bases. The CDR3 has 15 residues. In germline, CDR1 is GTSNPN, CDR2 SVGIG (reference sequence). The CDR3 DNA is TGTGCCTGGAGTGGGCTAGCGGCCTCCTACAATGAGCAGTTCTTC. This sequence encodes CAWSGLAASYNEQFF. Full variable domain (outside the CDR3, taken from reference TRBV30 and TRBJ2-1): SQTIHQWPATLVQPVGSPLSLECTVEGTSNPNLYWYRQAAGRGLQLLFYSVGIGQISSEVPQNLSASRPQDRQFILSSKKLLLSDSGFYLCAWSGLAASYNEQFFGPGTRLTVL.

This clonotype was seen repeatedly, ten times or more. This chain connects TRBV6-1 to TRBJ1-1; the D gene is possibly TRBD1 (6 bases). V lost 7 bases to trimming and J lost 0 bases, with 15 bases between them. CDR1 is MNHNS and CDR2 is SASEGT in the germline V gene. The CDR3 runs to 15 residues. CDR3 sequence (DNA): TGTGCCAGCACACCGGGACACATCATGAACACTGAAGCTTTCTTT. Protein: CASTPGHIMNTEAFF.

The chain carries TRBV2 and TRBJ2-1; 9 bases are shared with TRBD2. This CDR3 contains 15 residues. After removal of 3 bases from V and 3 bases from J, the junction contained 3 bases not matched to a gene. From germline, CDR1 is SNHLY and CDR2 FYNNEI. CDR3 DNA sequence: TGTGCCAGCAGTGAGGGACTAGCATACTACAATGAGCAGTTCTTC. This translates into CASSEGLAYYNEQFF.

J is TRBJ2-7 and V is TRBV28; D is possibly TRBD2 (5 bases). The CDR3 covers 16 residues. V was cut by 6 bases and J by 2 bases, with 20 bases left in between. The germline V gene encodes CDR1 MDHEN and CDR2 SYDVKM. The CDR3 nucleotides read TGTGCCAGCAGCCCTCCTCCGGGAACTTTAACCTACGAGCAGTACTTC. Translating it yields CASSPPPGTLTYEQYF.

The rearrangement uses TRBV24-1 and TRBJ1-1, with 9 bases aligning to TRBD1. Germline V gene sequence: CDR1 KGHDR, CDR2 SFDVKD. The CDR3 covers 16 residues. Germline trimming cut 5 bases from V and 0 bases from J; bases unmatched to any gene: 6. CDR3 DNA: TGTGCCACCAGTGGTGGGACAGGGACAATGAACACTGAAGCTTTCTTT. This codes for CATSGGTGTMNTEAFF.

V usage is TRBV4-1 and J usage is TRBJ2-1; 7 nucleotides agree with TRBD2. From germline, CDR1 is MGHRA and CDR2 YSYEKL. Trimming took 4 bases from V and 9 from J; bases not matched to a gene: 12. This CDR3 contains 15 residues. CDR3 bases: TGCGCCAGCAGCCTCACTAGCGACGCCCCCGGTGAGCAGTTCTTC. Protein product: CASSLTSDAPGEQFF.

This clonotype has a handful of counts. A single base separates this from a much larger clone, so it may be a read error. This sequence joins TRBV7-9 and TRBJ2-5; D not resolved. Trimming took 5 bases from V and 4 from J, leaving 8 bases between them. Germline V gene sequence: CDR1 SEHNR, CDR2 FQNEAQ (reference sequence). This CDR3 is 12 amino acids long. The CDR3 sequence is CASSPFGETQYF. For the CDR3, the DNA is TGTGCCAGCAGCCCCTTTGGAGAGACCCAGTACTTC.

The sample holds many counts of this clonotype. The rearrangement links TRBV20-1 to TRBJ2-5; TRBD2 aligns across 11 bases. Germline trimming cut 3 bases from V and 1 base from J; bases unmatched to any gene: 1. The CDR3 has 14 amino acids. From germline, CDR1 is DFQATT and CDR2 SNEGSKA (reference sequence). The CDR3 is CSARGLAAQETQYF. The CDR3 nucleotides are TGCAGTGCTAGGGGACTAGCGGCCCAAGAGACCCAGTACTTC.

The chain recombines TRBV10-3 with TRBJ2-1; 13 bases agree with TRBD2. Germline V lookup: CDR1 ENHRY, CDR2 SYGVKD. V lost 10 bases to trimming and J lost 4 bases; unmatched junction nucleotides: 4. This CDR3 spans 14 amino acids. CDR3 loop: CATTLAGGYNEQFF. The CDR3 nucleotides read TGTGCCACCACACTAGCGGGAGGGTACAATGAGCAGTTCTTC.